These 9 T cell receptor beta chains came from one sample sequenced in a study of shared clonotypes between healthy human individuals. Libraries were prepared by immunoSEQ multiplex PCR; TCRdb keeps only in-frame clonotypes and omits some of them. Of some 1.5 million clones in the sample, over 95% are singletons; the top ten hold approximately 1.1%. Specimen: naive CD4+ T cells sorted from blood. Subset indicated: CD45RA+ positively selected. All receptors come from a man aged 25 to 45 in good health.

About this clone itself: The identical CDR3 is also encoded by other nucleotide sequences in the sample. The chain employs TRBV29-1 and TRBJ2-5; 15 bases agree with TRBD2. From germline, CDR1 is SQVTM and CDR2 ANQGSEA. CDR3 length equals 13 residues. V trimming: 6 bases; J trimming: 5 bases; junction bases outside the gene matches: 1. In DNA, the CDR3 is TGCAGCGTAGGACTAGCGGGAGGGGAGACCCAGTACTTC. Amino acid sequence: CSVGLAGGETQYF.

V and J are TRBV29-1 and TRBJ1-1, with D perhaps matching TRBD1 (5 bases). Trimming removed 6 bases at V and 0 bases at J, with 11 bases between. CDR3 size: 13 residues. Germline V CDR1 and CDR2: SQVTM, ANQGSEA. CDR3 in DNA: TGCAGCGTCCTTAGACAGCTGAACACTGAAGCTTTCTTT. Translating gives CSVLRQLNTEAFF.

V usage is TRBV28 and J usage is TRBJ1-1, with D possibly being TRBD1 (6 bases). Trimming shortened V by 6 bases and J by 7 bases, and 18 bases separated the two germline ends. Germline-derived CDR1 and CDR2 are MDHEN and SYDVKM. CDR3 length: 14 residues. The CDR3 reads CASSLFGGDGEAFF. CDR3 in DNA: TGTGCCAGCAGCCTCTTCGGGGGCGACGGTGAAGCTTTCTTT.

This chain links TRBV27 with TRBJ2-7, with D perhaps matching TRBD1 (6 bases). Germline CDR1 MNHEY, CDR2 SMNVEV (reference sequence). Trimming took 1 base from V and 2 from J, leaving 15 bases between them. The length of the CDR3 is 16 residues. CDR3 DNA sequence: TGTGCCAGCAGTTTATTCCTAGCAGGGGTGGCCTACGAGCAGTACTTC. Amino acid sequence: CASSLFLAGVAYEQYF.

The genes are TRBV18 and TRBJ2-5; 13 bases map to TRBD2. In germline, CDR1 is KGHSH, CDR2 LQKENI. The CDR3 is 17 residues long. The V gene end was trimmed by 0 bases and the J gene end by 4 bases; junction bases not matched to a gene: 5. CDR3 protein: CASSPPTSGRAVETQYF. CDR3 DNA: TGTGCCAGCTCACCACCTACTAGCGGGAGGGCCGTAGAGACCCAGTACTTC.

The rearrangement joins TRBV19 to TRBJ2-4; D not resolved. The CDR3 is 15 amino acids. The V gene's germline CDR1 is LNHDA and CDR2 SQIVND (reference sequence). The ends were cut back, 3 bases at V and 0 bases at J, with 9 bases in the middle. CDR3 nucleotide sequence: TGTGCCAGTAGTATTAGAGGTGTAGCCAAAAACATTCAGTACTTC. Its protein product is CASSIRGVAKNIQYF.

CDR3 nucleotides: TGTGCCAGCAGTGCTATACAGGAGGTGAGGACTGAAGCTTTCTTT. Amino acids: CASSAIQEVRTEAFF. The V and J genes are TRBV28 and TRBJ1-1; D might be TRBD1 (5 bases). The CDR3 loop spans 15 amino acids. The V gene lost 5 bases and the J gene lost 5 bases, with 18 bases spanning the gap. CDR1 is MDHEN, CDR2 SYDVKM, per germline.

This rearrangement joins TRBV6-1 to TRBJ2-3, with 7 nucleotides matching TRBD1. The V and J ends lost 2 bases and 4 bases, in that order; junction bases with no gene match: 6. Germline V gene lookup returns CDR1 MNHNS and CDR2 SASEGT. The length of the CDR3 is 15 residues. CDR3 amino acids: CASSERQGFADTQYF. CDR3 nucleotides: TGTGCCAGCAGTGAAAGACAGGGCTTCGCAGATACGCAGTATTTT.

This chain links TRBV6-1 with TRBJ2-3; D not resolved. This CDR3 has 13 residues. The V end was cut by 3 bases, the J end by 0 bases, with 4 bases between. Germline V gene data show CDR1 as MNHNS and CDR2 as SASEGT. The CDR3 protein is CASSDGSTDTQYF. The CDR3, as DNA: TGTGCCAGCAGTGACGGGAGCACAGATACGCAGTATTTT.